Each of the 15 T cell receptor beta chains below was sequenced from the same sample in a study of shared clonotypes between healthy human individuals. It was CD45RO-negative cells, positively selected for CCR7, that made up naive CD8 cells, with terminally differentiated effector memory CD45RA+ cells excluded. Measured with immunoSEQ multiplex PCR; TCRdb has only the in-frame clones, and not every one. Among about 2.1 million clones listed, roughly 95% were seen once. The sample comprised naive CD8+ T cells from PBMCs. The receptor set was obtained from a man aged 18 to 30 in good health. Some clones in this sample may be carry-over from other donors' samples.

Only a few counts were recorded for this clone. The chain has TRBV29-1 and TRBJ1-2, with 8 bases identical to TRBD1. Germline loops: CDR1 SQVTM, CDR2 ANQGSEA. Germline trimming cut 5 bases from V and 4 bases from J; bases unmatched to any gene: 9. This CDR3 has 14 residues. CDR3: CSVTDRGQVYGYTF. CDR3 DNA sequence: TGCAGCGTTACTGACAGGGGACAGGTCTATGGCTACACCTTC.

The chain uses TRBV21-1 and TRBJ2-7; the D call of TRBD1 is as the table states it, not checked on the DNA. TRBV21-1 is termed a pseudogene. The CDR3 totals 12 residues. The CDR3, as DNA: TGTGCCAGGGACAGAAAAGCCTACGAGCAGTACTTC. Encoded protein: CARDRKAYEQYF.

This clone was seen just once. The V and J genes are TRBV6-6 and TRBJ1-5, with D possibly being TRBD1 (5 bases). V was pared by 4 bases and J by 0 bases, with 13 bases between. Germline-derived CDR1 and CDR2 are MNHNY and SVGAGI (reference sequence). This CDR3 is 16 amino acids long. The CDR3 coding sequence is TGTGCCAGCAGTTTTCAACAGGAGCTTAGCAATCAGCCCCAGCATTTT. This encodes CASSFQQELSNQPQHF.

The chain carries TRBV10-1 and TRBJ1-6; D gene uncertain. The CDR3 covers 13 residues. Germline V CDR1 and CDR2: WNHNN, SYGVQD (reference sequence). Trimming left V 0 bases short and J 4 bases short, with 1 base between. CDR3 sequence: CASSESYNSPLHF. The CDR3 coding sequence is TGCGCCAGCAGTGAGTCGTATAATTCACCCCTCCACTTT.

The rearrangement uses TRBV4-3 and TRBJ2-3; no reliable D call. Per germline, CDR1 LGHNA and CDR2 YSLEER. Trimming took off 0 bases at V and 2 bases at J, with 15 bases between the two ends. This CDR3 is built from 17 residues. CDR3: CASSQDRLTIATDTQYF. The CDR3 nucleotides read TGCGCCAGCAGCCAAGACAGGCTCACCATTGCCACAGATACGCAGTATTTT.

This sequence joins TRBV28 and TRBJ2-1; 7 positions agree with TRBD2. The germline V gene encodes CDR1 MDHEN and CDR2 SYDVKM. The V segment lost 7 bases and the J segment 6 bases; nucleotides outside the gene matches: 12. This CDR3 region has 15 residues. The CDR3 DNA sequence: TGTGCCAGCATCCAAGGGGCGGGAGAGGGCAATGAGCAGTTCTTC. Translation gives CASIQGAGEGNEQFF.

This clone was picked up one time. This chain links TRBV4-1 with TRBJ2-7; 9 positions match TRBD1. J lost 2 bases, V lost 4 bases, and 6 bases had no gene match. Per germline, CDR1 MGHRA and CDR2 YSYEKL. This CDR3 spans 15 amino acids. CDR3 sequence (DNA): TGCGCCAGCAGCCCCGGGACAGGGATAGCCTACGAGCAGTACTTC. This codes for CASSPGTGIAYEQYF.

The V gene is TRBV9, the J gene TRBJ2-6; D is possibly TRBD2 (5 bases). Germline CDR1 SGDLS, CDR2 YYNGEE. The CDR3 length is 15 residues. Trimming removed 4 bases at V and 0 bases at J, with 8 bases between. CDR3 DNA sequence: TGTGCCAGCAGCCCCGGGGACTCTGGGGCCAACGTCCTGACTTTC. Its protein is CASSPGDSGANVLTF.

The chain combines TRBV2 with TRBJ2-1; no reliable D call. The germline V gene encodes CDR1 SNHLY and CDR2 FYNNEI. The V and J ends lost 8 bases and 0 bases respectively, with 5 bases between them. The CDR3 has 12 amino acids. The CDR3 reads CASLSSYNEQFF. The CDR3 nucleotides read TGTGCCAGCTTAAGCTCCTACAATGAGCAGTTCTTC.

Points on this clone: The sample has other DNA sequences that encode this CDR3 too. The V gene is TRBV4-3, the J gene TRBJ2-7, with 9 nucleotides matching TRBD1. The trim removed 1 base at V and 5 bases at J, leaving 3 bases unmatched. This CDR3 has 14 amino acids. Germline V gene lookup returns CDR1 LGHNA and CDR2 YSLEER. The CDR3 DNA follows: TGCGCCAGCAGCCAAGGACAGGGGGGACACGAGCAGTACTTC. Protein sequence: CASSQGQGGHEQYF.

Points on this clone: This sample also contains other DNA sequences that code for the same CDR3. This chain uses TRBV6-6 with TRBJ2-7; 7 bases are shared with TRBD1. This CDR3 region has 13 residues. V dropped 7 bases and J dropped 0; count of bases not matched to a gene: 3. CDR1 is MNHNY and CDR2 is SVGAGI in the germline V gene (reference sequence). Here the CDR3 reads CASTGDSSYEQYF. CDR3 in DNA: TGTGCCAGCACCGGGGACAGCTCCTACGAGCAGTACTTC.

As regards this clone: Different DNA sequences within this sample yield the same CDR3. This chain links TRBV19 with TRBJ2-7, with 8 bases identical to TRBD1. The CDR3 has 14 amino acids. CDR1 is LNHDA and CDR2 is SQIVND in the germline V gene (reference sequence). J gave up 2 bases and V 5 bases, and 5 bases lay outside the gene matches. CDR3 nucleotides: TGTGCCAGTAGTCTTGGACAGGGAACCTACGAGCAGTACTTC. This gives the protein CASSLGQGTYEQYF.

Remarks on this clone: Other DNA sequences in the same sample also yield this CDR3. This chain joins TRBV28 and TRBJ1-1; D uncertain. V dropped 1 base and J dropped 1 base, with 7 bases sitting between them. CDR3 length: 14 amino acids. Germline values: CDR1 MDHEN, CDR2 SYDVKM. CDR3 nucleotides: TGTGCCAGCAGTTTATTAGGTGAGAACACTGAAGCTTTCTTT. This gives the protein CASSLLGENTEAFF.

The chain has TRBV6-5 and TRBJ2-7, with 7 positions matching TRBD1. Germline assignment: CDR1 MNHEY and CDR2 SVGAGI. V gave up 0 bases and J gave up 3 bases; unmatched junction bases: 8. The CDR3 has 16 residues. CDR3 nucleotides: TGTGCCAGCAGTTACTCGGTAGGACAGGAGTACTACGAGCAGTACTTC. It is translated as CASSYSVGQEYYEQYF.

As for this clone: This sample also contains other DNA sequences that code for the same CDR3. J is TRBJ2-7 and V is TRBV11-2, with D perhaps TRBD2 (5 bases). V shed 4 bases and J shed 1 base, with 5 bases lying between them. CDR1 SGHAT and CDR2 FQNNGV come from the germline V gene. The CDR3 sequence is 12 residues long. CDR3 coding DNA: TGTGCCAGCAGCTCGGGATCCTACGAGCAGTACTTC. Residues: CASSSGSYEQYF.